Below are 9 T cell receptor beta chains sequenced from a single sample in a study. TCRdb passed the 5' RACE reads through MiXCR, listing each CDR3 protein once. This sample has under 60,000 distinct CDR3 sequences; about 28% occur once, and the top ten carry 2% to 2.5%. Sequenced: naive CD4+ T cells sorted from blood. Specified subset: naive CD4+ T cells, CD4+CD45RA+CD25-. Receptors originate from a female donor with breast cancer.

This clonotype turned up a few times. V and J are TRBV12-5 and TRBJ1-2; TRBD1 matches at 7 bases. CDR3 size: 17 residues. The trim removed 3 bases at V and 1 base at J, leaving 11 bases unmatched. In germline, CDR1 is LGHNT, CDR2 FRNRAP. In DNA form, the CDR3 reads TGTGCTAGTGGTTTCTCATCCGGGACAGACATTAACTATGGCTACACCTTC. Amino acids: CASGFSSGTDINYGYTF.

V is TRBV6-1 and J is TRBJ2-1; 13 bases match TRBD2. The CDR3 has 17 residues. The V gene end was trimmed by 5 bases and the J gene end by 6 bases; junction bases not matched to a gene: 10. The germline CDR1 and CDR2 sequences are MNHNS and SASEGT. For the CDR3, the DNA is TGTGCCAGCAGTTTCTCTCTTACTAGCGGGAGGGCCAATGAGCAGTTCTTC. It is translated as CASSFSLTSGRANEQFF.

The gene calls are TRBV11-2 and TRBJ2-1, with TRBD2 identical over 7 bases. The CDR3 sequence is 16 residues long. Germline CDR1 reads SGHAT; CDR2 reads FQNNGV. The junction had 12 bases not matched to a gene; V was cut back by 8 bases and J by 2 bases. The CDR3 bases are TGTGCCAGCTTAGCGGGCGGGGCTAGAGCCTACAATGAGCAGTTCTTC. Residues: CASLAGGARAYNEQFF.

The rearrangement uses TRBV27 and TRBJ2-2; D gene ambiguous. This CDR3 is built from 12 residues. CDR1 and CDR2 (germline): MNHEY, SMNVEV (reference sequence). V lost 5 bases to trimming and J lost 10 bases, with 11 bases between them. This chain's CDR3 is CASSTRGLELFF. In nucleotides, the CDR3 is TGTGCCAGCAGTACGAGAGGCTTGGAGCTGTTTTTT.

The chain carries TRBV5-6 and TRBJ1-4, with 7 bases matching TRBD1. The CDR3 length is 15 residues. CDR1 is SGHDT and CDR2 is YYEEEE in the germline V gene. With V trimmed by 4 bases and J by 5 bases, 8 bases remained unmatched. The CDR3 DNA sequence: TGTGCCAGCAGCCGACGCCGGACAGGAAATGAAAAACTGTTTTTT. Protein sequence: CASSRRRTGNEKLFF.

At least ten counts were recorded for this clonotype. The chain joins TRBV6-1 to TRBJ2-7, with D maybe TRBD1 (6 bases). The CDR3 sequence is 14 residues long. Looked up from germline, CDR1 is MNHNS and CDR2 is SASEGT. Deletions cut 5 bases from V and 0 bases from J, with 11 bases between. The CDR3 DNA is TGTGCCAGCAGTTGGACGGACAGCTCCTACGAGCAGTACTTC. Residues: CASSWTDSSYEQYF.

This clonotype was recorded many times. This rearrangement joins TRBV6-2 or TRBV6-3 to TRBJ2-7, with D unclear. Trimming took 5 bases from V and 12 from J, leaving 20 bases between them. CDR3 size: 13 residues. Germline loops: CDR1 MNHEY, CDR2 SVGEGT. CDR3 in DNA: TGTGCCAGCAGTACCCACGGTGACACTTGGGGGTACTTC. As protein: CASSTHGDTWGYF.

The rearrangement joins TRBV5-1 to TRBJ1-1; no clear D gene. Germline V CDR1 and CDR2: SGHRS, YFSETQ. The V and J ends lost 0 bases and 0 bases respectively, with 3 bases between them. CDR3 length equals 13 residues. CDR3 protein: CASSLVMNTEAFF. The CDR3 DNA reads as TGCGCCAGCAGCTTGGTCATGAACACTGAAGCTTTCTTT. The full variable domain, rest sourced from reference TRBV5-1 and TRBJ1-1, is KAGVTQTPRYLIKTRGQQVTLSCSPISGHRSVSWYQQTPGQGLQFLFEYFSETQRNKGNFPGRFSGRQFSNSRSEMNVSTLELGDSALYLCASSLVMNTEAFFGQGTRLTVV.

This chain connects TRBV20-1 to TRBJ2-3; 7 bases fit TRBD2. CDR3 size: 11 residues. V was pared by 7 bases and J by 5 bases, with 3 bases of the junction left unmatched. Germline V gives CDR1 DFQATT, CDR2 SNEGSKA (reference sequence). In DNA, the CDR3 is TGCAGTGGGACTAGTCAAGATACGCAGTATTTT. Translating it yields CSGTSQDTQYF.